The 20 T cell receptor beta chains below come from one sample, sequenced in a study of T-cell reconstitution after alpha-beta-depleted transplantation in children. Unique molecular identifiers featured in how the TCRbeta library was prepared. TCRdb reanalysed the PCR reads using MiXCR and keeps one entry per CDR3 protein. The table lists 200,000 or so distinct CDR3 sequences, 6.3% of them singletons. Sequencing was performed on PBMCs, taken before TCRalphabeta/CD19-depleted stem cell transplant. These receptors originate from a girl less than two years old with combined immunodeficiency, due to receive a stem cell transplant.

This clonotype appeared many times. The CDR3 sequence: CASTPRLAGVTEQFF. The CDR3 region has the DNA TGTGCCAGCACTCCCAGACTAGCGGGAGTTACTGAGCAGTTCTTC. The chain links TRBV28 to TRBJ2-1; 12 positions agree with TRBD2. Germline CDR1 is MDHEN and CDR2 is SYDVKM. Germline trimming cut 7 bases from V and 9 bases from J; bases unmatched to any gene: 10. This CDR3 has 15 residues.

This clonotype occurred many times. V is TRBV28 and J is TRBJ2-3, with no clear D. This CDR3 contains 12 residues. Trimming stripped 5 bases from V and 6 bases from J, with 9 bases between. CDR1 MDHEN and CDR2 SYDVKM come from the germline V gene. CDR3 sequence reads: CASSPFGDTQYF. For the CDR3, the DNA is TGTGCCAGCAGTCCCTTTGGGGATACGCAGTATTTT.

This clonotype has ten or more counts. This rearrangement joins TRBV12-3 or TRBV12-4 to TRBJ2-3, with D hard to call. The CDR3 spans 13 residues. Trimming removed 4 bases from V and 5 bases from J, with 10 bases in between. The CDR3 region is CASSSSVIDTQYF. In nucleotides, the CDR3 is TGTGCCAGCAGTTCCTCAGTAATAGATACGCAGTATTTT.

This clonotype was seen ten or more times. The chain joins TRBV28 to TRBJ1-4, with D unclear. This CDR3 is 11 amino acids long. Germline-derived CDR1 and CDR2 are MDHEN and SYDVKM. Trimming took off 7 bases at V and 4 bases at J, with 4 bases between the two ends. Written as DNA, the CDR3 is TGTGCCAGCATGGTTAATGAAAAACTGTTTTTT. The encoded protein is CASMVNEKLFF.

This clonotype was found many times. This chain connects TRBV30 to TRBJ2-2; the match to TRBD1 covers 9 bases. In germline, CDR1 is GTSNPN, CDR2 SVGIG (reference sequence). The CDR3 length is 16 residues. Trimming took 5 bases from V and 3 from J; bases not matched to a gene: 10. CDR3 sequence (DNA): TGTGCCTGGGCGGGGACAGGGAAAAAATACACCGGGGAGCTGTTTTTT. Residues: CAWAGTGKKYTGELFF.

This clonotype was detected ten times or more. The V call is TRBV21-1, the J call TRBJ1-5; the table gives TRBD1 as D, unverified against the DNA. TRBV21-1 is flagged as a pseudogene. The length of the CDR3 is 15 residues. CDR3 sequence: CASGYRGCLNQPQHF. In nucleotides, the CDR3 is TGTGCCAGCGGATACAGGGGATGTCTAAATCAGCCCCAGCATTTT.

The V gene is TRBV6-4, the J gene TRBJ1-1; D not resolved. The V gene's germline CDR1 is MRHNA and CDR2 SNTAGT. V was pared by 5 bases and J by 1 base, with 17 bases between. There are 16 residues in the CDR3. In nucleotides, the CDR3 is TGTGCCAGCAGTTACAGACGCGACGGCCGGAACACTGAAGCTTTCTTT. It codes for CASSYRRDGRNTEAFF.

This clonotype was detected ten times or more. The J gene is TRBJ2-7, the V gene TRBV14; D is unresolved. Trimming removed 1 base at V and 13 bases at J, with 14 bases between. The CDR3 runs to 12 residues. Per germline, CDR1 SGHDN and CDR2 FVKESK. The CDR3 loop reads CASSQARALLYF. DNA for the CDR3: TGTGCCAGCAGCCAAGCAAGGGCCCTGCTTTACTTC. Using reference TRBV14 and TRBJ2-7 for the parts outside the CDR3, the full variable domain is EAGVTQFPSHSVIEKGQTVTLRCDPISGHDNLYWYRRVMGKEIKFLLHFVKESKQDESGMPNNRFLAERTGGTYSTLKVQPAELEDSGVYFCASSQARALLYFGPGTRLTVT.

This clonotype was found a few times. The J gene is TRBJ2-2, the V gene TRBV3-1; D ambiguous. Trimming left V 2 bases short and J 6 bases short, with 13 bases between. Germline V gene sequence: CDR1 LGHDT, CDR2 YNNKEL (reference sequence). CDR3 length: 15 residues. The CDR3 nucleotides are TGTGCCAGCAGCCAAATCCCATTTGGGTCCGGGGAGCTGTTTTTT. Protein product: CASSQIPFGSGELFF.

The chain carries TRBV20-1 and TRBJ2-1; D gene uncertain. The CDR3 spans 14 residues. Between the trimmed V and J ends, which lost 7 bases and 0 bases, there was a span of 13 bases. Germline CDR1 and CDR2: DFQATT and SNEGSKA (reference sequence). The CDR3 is CSGIDWLSYNEQFF. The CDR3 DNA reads TGCAGTGGGATAGACTGGCTCTCCTACAATGAGCAGTTCTTC.

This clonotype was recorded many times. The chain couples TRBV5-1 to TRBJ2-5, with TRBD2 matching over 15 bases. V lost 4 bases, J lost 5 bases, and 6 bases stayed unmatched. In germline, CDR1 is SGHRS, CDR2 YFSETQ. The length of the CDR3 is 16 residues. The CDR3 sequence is CASSAGLAGGQETQYF. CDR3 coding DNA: TGCGCCAGCAGCGCGGGACTAGCGGGAGGTCAGGAGACCCAGTACTTC.

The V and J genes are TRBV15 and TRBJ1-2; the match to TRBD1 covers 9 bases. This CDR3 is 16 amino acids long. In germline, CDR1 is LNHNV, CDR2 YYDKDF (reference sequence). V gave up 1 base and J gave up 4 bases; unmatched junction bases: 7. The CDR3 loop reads CATSRVATGGTYGYTF. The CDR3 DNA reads TGTGCCACCAGCAGAGTAGCGACAGGGGGAACCTATGGCTACACCTTC.

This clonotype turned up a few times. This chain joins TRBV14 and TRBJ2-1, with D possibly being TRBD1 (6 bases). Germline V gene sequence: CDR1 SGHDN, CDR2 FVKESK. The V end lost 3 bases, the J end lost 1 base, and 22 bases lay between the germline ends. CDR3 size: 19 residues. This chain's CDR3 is CASSQEAGTSLISYNEQFF. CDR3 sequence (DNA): TGTGCCAGCAGCCAGGAAGCAGGGACATCTTTAATTTCCTACAATGAGCAGTTCTTC.

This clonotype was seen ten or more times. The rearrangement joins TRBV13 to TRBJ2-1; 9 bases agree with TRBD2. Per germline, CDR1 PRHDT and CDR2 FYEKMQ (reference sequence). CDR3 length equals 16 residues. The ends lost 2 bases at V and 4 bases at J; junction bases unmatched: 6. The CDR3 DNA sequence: TGTGCCAGCAGCTTACGAGCGGGGGGCCAATACAATGAGCAGTTCTTC. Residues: CASSLRAGGQYNEQFF.

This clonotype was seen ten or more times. The CDR3 DNA is TGCGCCAGCAGCGCCGGGACTACACAAGAGACCCAGTACTTC. Translated: CASSAGTTQETQYF. The gene calls are TRBV5-1 and TRBJ2-5, with 7 nucleotides matching TRBD2. V gave up 4 bases and J gave up 2 bases; unmatched junction bases: 5. Germline CDR1 is SGHRS and CDR2 is YFSETQ. The CDR3 has 14 residues.

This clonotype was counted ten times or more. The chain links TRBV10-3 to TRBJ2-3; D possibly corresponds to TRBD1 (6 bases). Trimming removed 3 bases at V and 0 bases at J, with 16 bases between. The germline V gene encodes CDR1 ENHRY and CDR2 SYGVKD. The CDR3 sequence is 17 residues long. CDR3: CAISEGGGRFSTDTQYF. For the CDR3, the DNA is TGTGCCATCAGTGAAGGTGGGGGCAGATTTAGCACAGATACGCAGTATTTT.

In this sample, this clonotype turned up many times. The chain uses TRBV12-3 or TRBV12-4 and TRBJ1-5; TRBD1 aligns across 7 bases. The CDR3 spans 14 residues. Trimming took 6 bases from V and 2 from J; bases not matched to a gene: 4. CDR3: CASSPGTGNQPQHF. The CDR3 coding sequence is TGTGCCAGCAGCCCGGGGACAGGCAATCAGCCCCAGCATTTT.

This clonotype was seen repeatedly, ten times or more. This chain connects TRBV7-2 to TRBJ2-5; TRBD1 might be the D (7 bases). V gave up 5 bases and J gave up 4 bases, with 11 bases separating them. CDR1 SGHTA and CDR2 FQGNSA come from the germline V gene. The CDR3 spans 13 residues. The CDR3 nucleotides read TGTGCCAGCAGCCAGCAGGGGGGAGAGACCCAGTACTTC. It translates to CASSQQGGETQYF.

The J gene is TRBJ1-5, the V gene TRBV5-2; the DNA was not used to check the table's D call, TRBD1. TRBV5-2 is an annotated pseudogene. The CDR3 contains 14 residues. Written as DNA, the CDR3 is TGTGCCATGGGCCCGGGGGCAGGGAATCAGCCCCAGCATTTT. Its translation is CAMGPGAGNQPQHF.

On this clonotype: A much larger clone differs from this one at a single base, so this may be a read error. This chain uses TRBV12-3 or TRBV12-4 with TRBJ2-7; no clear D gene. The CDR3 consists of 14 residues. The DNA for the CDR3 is TGTGCCAGCAGTTTAAGCTCCCCTTCCAACGATCAGTACTTC. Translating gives CASSLSSPSNDQYF.